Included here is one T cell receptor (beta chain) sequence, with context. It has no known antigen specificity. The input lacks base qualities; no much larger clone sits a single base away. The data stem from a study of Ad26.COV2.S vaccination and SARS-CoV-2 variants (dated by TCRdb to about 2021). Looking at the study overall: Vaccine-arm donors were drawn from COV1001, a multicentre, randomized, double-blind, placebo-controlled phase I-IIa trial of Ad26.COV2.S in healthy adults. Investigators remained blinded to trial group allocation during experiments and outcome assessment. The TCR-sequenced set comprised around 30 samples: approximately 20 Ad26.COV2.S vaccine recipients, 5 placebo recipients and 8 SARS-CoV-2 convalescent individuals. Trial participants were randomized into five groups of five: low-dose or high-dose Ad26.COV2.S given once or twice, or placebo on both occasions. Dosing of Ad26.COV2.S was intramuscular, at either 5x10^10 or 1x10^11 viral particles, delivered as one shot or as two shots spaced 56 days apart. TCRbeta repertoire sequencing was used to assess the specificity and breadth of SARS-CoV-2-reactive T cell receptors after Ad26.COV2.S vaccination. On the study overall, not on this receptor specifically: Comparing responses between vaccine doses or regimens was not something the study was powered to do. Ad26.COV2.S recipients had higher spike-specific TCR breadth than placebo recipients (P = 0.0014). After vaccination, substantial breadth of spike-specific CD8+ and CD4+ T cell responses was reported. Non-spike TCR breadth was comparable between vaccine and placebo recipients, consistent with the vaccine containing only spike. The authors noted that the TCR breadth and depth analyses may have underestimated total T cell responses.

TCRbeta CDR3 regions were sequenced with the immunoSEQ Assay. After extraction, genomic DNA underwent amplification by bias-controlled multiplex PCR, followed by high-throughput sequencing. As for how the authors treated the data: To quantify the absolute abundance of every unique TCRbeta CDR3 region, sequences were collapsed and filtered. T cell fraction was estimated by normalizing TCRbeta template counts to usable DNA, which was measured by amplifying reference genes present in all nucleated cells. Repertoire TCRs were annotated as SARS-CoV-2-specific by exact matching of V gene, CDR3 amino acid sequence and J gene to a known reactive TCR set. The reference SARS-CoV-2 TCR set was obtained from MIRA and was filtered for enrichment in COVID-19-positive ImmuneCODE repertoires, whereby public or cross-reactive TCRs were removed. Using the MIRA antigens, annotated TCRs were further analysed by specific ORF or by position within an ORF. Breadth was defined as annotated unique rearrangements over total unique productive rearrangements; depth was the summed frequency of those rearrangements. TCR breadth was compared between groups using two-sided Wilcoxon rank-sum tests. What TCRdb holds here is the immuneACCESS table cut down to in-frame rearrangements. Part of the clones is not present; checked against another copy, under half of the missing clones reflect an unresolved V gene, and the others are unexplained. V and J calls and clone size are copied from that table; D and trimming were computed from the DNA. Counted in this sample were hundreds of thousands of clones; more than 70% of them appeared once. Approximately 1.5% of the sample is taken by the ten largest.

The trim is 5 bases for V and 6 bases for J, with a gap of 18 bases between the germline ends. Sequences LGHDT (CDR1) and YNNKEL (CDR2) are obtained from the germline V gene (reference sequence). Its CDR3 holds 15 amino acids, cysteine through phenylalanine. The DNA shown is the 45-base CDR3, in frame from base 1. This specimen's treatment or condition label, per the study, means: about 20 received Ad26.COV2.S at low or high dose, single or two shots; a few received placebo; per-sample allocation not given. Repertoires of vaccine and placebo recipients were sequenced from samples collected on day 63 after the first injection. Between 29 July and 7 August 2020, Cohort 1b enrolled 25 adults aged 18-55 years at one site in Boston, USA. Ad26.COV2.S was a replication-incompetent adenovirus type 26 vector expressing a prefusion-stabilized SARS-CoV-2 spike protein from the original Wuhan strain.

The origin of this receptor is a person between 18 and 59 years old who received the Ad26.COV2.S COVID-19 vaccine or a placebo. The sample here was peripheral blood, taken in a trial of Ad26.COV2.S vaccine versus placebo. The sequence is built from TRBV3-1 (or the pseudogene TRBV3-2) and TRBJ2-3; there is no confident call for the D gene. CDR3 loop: CASSASSGFTDTQYF. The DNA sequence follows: TGTGCCAGCAGCGCTTCTTCCGGATTCACTGATACGCAGTATTTT.